One and the same sample provided the 27 T cell receptor beta chains below, sequenced in a study of yellow fever vaccine responses in identical twins. TCRdb re-derived calls from the RT-PCR reads in MiXCR, one entry per CDR3 protein. The data show around 15,000 distinct CDR3 sequences, approximately 82% seen once. The specimen was T cells from blood (PBMCs), unsorted or a sorted subset (not recorded which), collected before or after yellow fever vaccination (not recorded which). The receptors shown here come from a woman aged 18-29 years who received the yellow fever vaccine.

As to this clonotype: Because it lacks the conserved phenylalanine or tryptophan at the end, this CDR3 is likely a read error. The chain has TRBV27 and TRBJ2-2; D is perhaps TRBD2 (6 bases). CDR1 and CDR2 from the germline V gene are MNHEY and SMNVEV (reference sequence). This CDR3 has 15 amino acids. With 0 bases removed from V and 4 bases from J, the gap between germline ends came to 9 bases. CDR3: CASSLSAGSTGELFL. The CDR3 DNA is TGTGCCAGCAGTTTATCCGCCGGGAGCACCGGGGAGCTGTTTTTG.

The chain is built from TRBV7-9 and TRBJ2-3, with D hard to call. CDR3 size: 13 residues. V shed 5 bases and J shed 3 bases, with 9 bases lying between them. The germline CDR1 and CDR2 sequences are SEHNR and FQNEAQ (reference sequence). CDR3 region: CASSPPKTDTQYF. The CDR3 region has the DNA TGTGCCAGCAGCCCCCCTAAGACAGATACGCAGTATTTT.

The V and J genes are TRBV12-3 or TRBV12-4 and TRBJ2-7, with 7 bases lining up with TRBD1. The CDR3 runs 12 residues. The V segment lost 8 bases and the J segment 6 bases; nucleotides outside the gene matches: 7. Written as DNA, the CDR3 is TGTGCCAGCGGGAGACAGGGCTCCGAGCAGTACTTC. As protein: CASGRQGSEQYF.

The J gene is TRBJ1-1, the V gene TRBV7-2; D is ambiguous. The CDR3 has 14 residues. Trimming shortened V by 0 bases and J by 3 bases, and 8 bases separated the two germline ends. The V gene's germline CDR1 is SGHTA and CDR2 FQGNSA. As DNA, the CDR3 is TGTGCCAGCAGCTTAGCCAGTATGGACACTGAAGCTTTCTTT. It codes for CASSLASMDTEAFF.

The chain recombines TRBV29-1 with TRBJ2-7; D is ambiguous. This CDR3 is 10 amino acids long. Germline-derived CDR1 and CDR2 are SQVTM and ANQGSEA. V lost 4 bases and J 3 bases, leaving 4 bases between the germline ends. CDR3 nucleotide sequence: TGCAGCGTTGTGTTCTACGAGCAGTACTTC. This codes for CSVVFYEQYF.

The rearrangement joins TRBV5-1 to TRBJ2-7; 9 bases agree with TRBD1. The germline V gene has CDR1 SGHRS and CDR2 YFSETQ. With V trimmed by 1 base and J by 2 bases, 4 bases remained unmatched. The CDR3 is made up of 15 amino acids. This CDR3 reads CASSLFGQGTYEQYF. In nucleotides, the CDR3 is TGCGCCAGCAGCTTGTTCGGACAGGGGACCTACGAGCAGTACTTC.

The gene calls are TRBV6-5 and TRBJ1-1; D is undetermined. Trimming took 2 bases from V and 1 from J, leaving 2 bases between them. CDR3 size: 12 residues. Germline values: CDR1 MNHEY, CDR2 SVGAGI. The CDR3 coding sequence is TGTGCCAGCAGTTACAGGAACACTGAAGCTTTCTTT. Protein sequence: CASSYRNTEAFF.

The V call is TRBV28, the J call TRBJ1-1, with D perhaps matching TRBD1 (5 bases). The CDR3 spans 16 residues. V shed 2 bases and J shed 0 bases, with 13 bases lying between them. Germline CDR1 MDHEN, CDR2 SYDVKM. The CDR3 spells CASSLQQGVLNTEAFF. The DNA of the CDR3 is TGTGCCAGCAGTTTACAGCAAGGGGTCCTGAACACTGAAGCTTTCTTT.

The V gene is TRBV28, the J gene TRBJ2-7; no reliable D call. Germline CDR1 and CDR2: MDHEN and SYDVKM. There are 12 residues in the CDR3. Trimming removed 5 bases from V and 0 bases from J, with 5 bases in between. CDR3 DNA: TGTGCCAGCAGTGCAAGCTCCTACGAGCAGTACTTC. It codes for CASSASSYEQYF.

This clonotype was counted once. The V gene is TRBV20-1, the J gene TRBJ2-1, with unresolved D. The CDR3 runs 10 residues. Germline CDR1 and CDR2: DFQATT and SNEGSKA (reference sequence). V was cut by 8 bases and J by 6 bases, with 8 bases left in between. CDR3 DNA: TGCAGTCCCCCGGGCAATGAGCAGTTCTTC. Its protein product is CSPPGNEQFF.

This rearrangement joins TRBV7-3 to TRBJ2-2; D not certain. Trimming cost V 1 base and J 0 bases, with 12 bases left between them. From germline, CDR1 is SGHTA and CDR2 FQGTGA. There are 17 residues in the CDR3. The CDR3, as DNA: TGTGCCAGCAGCTTAAGCCCCGGCGAGCCGAACACCGGGGAGCTGTTTTTT. It translates to CASSLSPGEPNTGELFF. Based on the CDR3 plus reference TRBV7-3 and TRBJ2-2, the full variable domain is GAGVSQTPSNKVTEKGKYVELRCDPISGHTALYWYRQSLGQGPEFLIYFQGTGAADDSGLPNDRFFAVRPEGSVSTLKIQRTERGDSAVYLCASSLSPGEPNTGELFFGEGSRLTVL.

This sequence joins TRBV27 and TRBJ2-5; no reliable D call. The germline V and J ends were trimmed by 6 bases and 5 bases, with 10 bases remaining between them. CDR3 size: 12 residues. From germline, CDR1 is MNHEY and CDR2 SMNVEV (reference sequence). The CDR3 DNA follows: TGTGCCAGCAGCCGTGGTGGGGAGACCCAGTACTTC. Its protein product is CASSRGGETQYF.

This sequence joins TRBV11-3 and TRBJ2-4; TRBD2 aligns across 9 bases. CDR1 and CDR2 from the germline V gene are SGHNT and YENEEA. V lost 4 bases to trimming and J lost 0 bases; unmatched junction nucleotides: 4. The CDR3 covers 16 residues. The CDR3 nucleotides read TGTGCCAGCAGCTCGGCTAGCGGGGTAGCCAAAAACATTCAGTACTTC. The encoded protein is CASSSASGVAKNIQYF.

The chain employs TRBV28 and TRBJ2-3; D may be TRBD1 (6 bases). Germline V gene lookup returns CDR1 MDHEN and CDR2 SYDVKM. Trimming cost V 3 bases and J 1 base, with 11 bases left between them. This CDR3 is built from 15 residues. The DNA for the CDR3 is TGTGCCAGCAGTTTGGGGGCAGGGCGCACAGATACGCAGTATTTT. Amino acids: CASSLGAGRTDTQYF.

V gene TRBV2 combines with J gene TRBJ2-7, with 7 bases that match TRBD1. This CDR3 has 13 residues. Germline CDR1 reads SNHLY; CDR2 reads FYNNEI. Losses at the gene ends were 4 bases for V and 2 bases for J; bases not matched to a gene: 2. The CDR3 here is CASSGDRAYEQYF. The CDR3 DNA follows: TGTGCCAGCAGTGGGGACAGAGCCTACGAGCAGTACTTC.

This clonotype appeared a single time. This chain uses TRBV18 with TRBJ2-5; D remains unclear. The CDR3 is 12 amino acids. V lost 3 bases, J lost 4 bases, and 6 bases lay in between. CDR1 is KGHSH, CDR2 LQKENI, per germline. The CDR3 DNA reads TGTGCCAGCTCACCCGATGGAGAGACCCAGTACTTC. This codes for CASSPDGETQYF.

The rearrangement links TRBV29-1 to TRBJ2-2, with a weak D call TRBD1 (6 bases). The CDR3 extends over 16 amino acids. V lost 4 bases, J lost 6 bases, and 21 bases lay in between. The V gene's germline CDR1 is SQVTM and CDR2 ANQGSEA. CDR3 DNA sequence: TGCAGCGTTGCCTCACAGGGTGGTAAACGTGCCGGGGAGCTGTTTTTT. Amino acids: CSVASQGGKRAGELFF.

The gene calls are TRBV29-1 and TRBJ2-7; TRBD1 matches 7 bases. J was trimmed by 3 bases and V by 4 bases; bases with no gene match: 6. CDR1 and CDR2 from the germline V gene are SQVTM and ANQGSEA. The CDR3 has 13 residues. The CDR3 is CSVASPGGYEQYF. The CDR3 DNA reads as TGCAGCGTTGCATCCCCAGGGGGCTACGAGCAGTACTTC.

This sequence joins TRBV25-1 and TRBJ2-4, with 11 bases aligning to TRBD2. Per the germline V gene, CDR1 is MGHDK and CDR2 is SYGVNS. The CDR3 consists of 15 residues. V lost 6 bases to trimming and J lost 6 bases; unmatched junction nucleotides: 7. The chain's CDR3 is CASRIAGGPANIQYF. The CDR3 nucleotides are TGTGCCAGCAGAATAGCGGGAGGGCCCGCAAACATTCAGTACTTC. Full variable domain (rest looked up from reference TRBV25-1 and TRBJ2-4): EADIYQTPRYLVIGTGKKITLECSQTMGHDKMYWYQQDPGMELHLIHYSYGVNSTEKGDLSSESTVSRIRTEHFPLTLESARPSHTSQYLCASRIAGGPANIQYFGAGTRLSVL.

The gene calls are TRBV13 and TRBJ2-3; tentative D call: TRBD2 (6 bases). Per germline, CDR1 PRHDT and CDR2 FYEKMQ (reference sequence). This CDR3 spans 12 amino acids. Trimming stripped 6 bases from V and 2 bases from J, with 6 bases between. DNA for the CDR3: TGTGCCAGCAGACTAGCCACAGATACGCAGTATTTT. This codes for CASRLATDTQYF.

The chain uses TRBV12-3 or TRBV12-4 and TRBJ1-5; D is unresolved. The length of the CDR3 is 14 residues. The V and J ends lost 0 bases and 0 bases respectively, with 3 bases between them. CDR3 loop: CASSLAYSNQPQHF. The CDR3 DNA reads as TGTGCCAGCAGTTTAGCTTATAGCAATCAGCCCCAGCATTTT.

The chain is built from TRBV3-1 and TRBJ2-2; no definite D call. The V end lost 1 base, the J end lost 0 bases, and 9 bases lay between the germline ends. The germline gives CDR1 LGHDT, CDR2 YNNKEL (reference sequence). CDR3 size: 16 residues. CDR3 sequence reads: CASSQGVLANTGELFF. For the CDR3, the DNA is TGTGCCAGCAGCCAAGGTGTGCTCGCGAACACCGGGGAGCTGTTTTTT.

This chain uses TRBV21-1 with TRBJ2-3; TRBD1 is the table's D call, not checked against the DNA. TRBV21-1 constitutes a pseudogene. The CDR3 totals 15 residues. The DNA for the CDR3 is TGTGCCAGCAGCTCCCTAGGGGTCATCACAGATACGCAGTATTTT. The encoded protein is CASSSLGVITDTQYF.

The chain recombines TRBV5-4 with TRBJ2-1; 7 bases fit TRBD1. With 1 base clipped from V and 6 bases from J, the junction kept 1 base outside the gene matches. CDR3 length equals 13 residues. CDR1 and CDR2 (germline): SGHNT, YYREEE (reference sequence). CDR3 coding DNA: TGTGCCAGCAGCTTGACAGGGGCCAATGAGCAGTTCTTC. Residues: CASSLTGANEQFF. The variable domain in full, with the rest retrieved from reference TRBV5-4 and TRBJ2-1, is ETGVTQSPTHLIKTRGQQVTLRCSSQSGHNTVSWYQQALGQGPQFIFQYYREEENGRGNFPPRFSGLQFPNYSSELNVNALELDDSALYLCASSLTGANEQFFGPGTRLTVL.

V is TRBV4-2 and J is TRBJ2-1, with 7 positions matching TRBD1. The trim removed 2 bases at V and 4 bases at J, leaving 5 bases unmatched. Germline V gene lookup returns CDR1 LGHNA and CDR2 YNFKEQ. The CDR3 consists of 15 residues. The CDR3 reads CASSQQTGIYNEQFF. The CDR3, as DNA: TGTGCCAGCAGCCAACAGACAGGGATATACAATGAGCAGTTCTTC.

The chain recombines TRBV28 with TRBJ2-1, with D perhaps TRBD2 (6 bases). The V gene lost 5 bases and the J gene lost 0 bases, with 17 bases spanning the gap. The CDR3 contains 17 residues. The V gene's germline CDR1 is MDHEN and CDR2 SYDVKM. As DNA, the CDR3 is TGTGCCAGCAGTCAGGGACTTCCGCTTAGCTCCTACAATGAGCAGTTCTTC. Its protein is CASSQGLPLSSYNEQFF.

V gene TRBV19 combines with J gene TRBJ2-1; D is ambiguous. Trimming shortened V by 3 bases and J by 0 bases, and 9 bases separated the two germline ends. The CDR3 is 15 amino acids. Germline V gene sequence: CDR1 LNHDA, CDR2 SQIVND (reference sequence). This chain's CDR3 is CASSIGQVSYNEQFF. The CDR3 DNA follows: TGTGCCAGTAGTATCGGCCAGGTCTCCTACAATGAGCAGTTCTTC.